A single sample is the source of the 29 T cell receptor beta chains below, sequenced in a study of a mutant IDH1 vaccine in newly diagnosed glioma. Produced via immunoSEQ multiplex PCR; TCRdb's table is partial and in-frame only. The sample shows tens of thousands of clones, 91% of them seen only once. These receptors are not linked to any known antigen. Time point of the sample: week 5, during vaccination. Every vaccine dose comprised 300 ug of mutant IDH1 20-mer peptide plus topical imiquimod. This sample comprised PBMCs, obtained from a glioma patient whose treatment included an IDH1 peptide vaccine. Receptors originate from a man aged 45-60 years with glioma.

The chain uses TRBV7-2 and TRBJ1-2, with a weak D call TRBD1 (5 bases). Trimming left V 0 bases short and J 2 bases short, with 13 bases between. CDR3 length: 16 residues. Germline values: CDR1 SGHTA, CDR2 FQGNSA. CDR3 in amino acids: CASSLAPGGDNYGYTF. CDR3 nucleotides: TGTGCCAGCAGCTTAGCCCCCGGAGGGGACAACTATGGCTACACCTTC.

By share, this clone counts as medium-sized. The chain is built from TRBV19 and TRBJ1-1; D is ambiguous. The V gene lost 3 bases and the J gene lost 2 bases, with 19 bases spanning the gap. The germline V gene encodes CDR1 LNHDA and CDR2 SQIVND (reference sequence). The CDR3 extends over 17 amino acids. The CDR3 coding sequence is TGTGCCAGTAGTATTGGAAAGGGCGAAAGTCTAAACACTGAAGCTTTCTTT. Protein: CASSIGKGESLNTEAFF.

The chain links TRBV29-1 to TRBJ2-7, with TRBD2 as a possible D gene (5 bases). This CDR3 is built from 13 residues. The V end lost 7 bases, the J end lost 4 bases, and 17 bases lay between the germline ends. The germline CDR1 and CDR2 sequences are SQVTM and ANQGSEA. Written as DNA, the CDR3 is TGCAGCGCTACTGCGGGTTTATGGTACGAGCAGTACTTC. The encoded protein is CSATAGLWYEQYF.

The genes are TRBV5-1 and TRBJ2-7; D is perhaps TRBD2 (7 bases). The CDR3 runs 15 residues. Germline V gene lookup returns CDR1 SGHRS and CDR2 YFSETQ. The V end lost 4 bases, the J end lost 0 bases, and 14 bases lay between the germline ends. CDR3 sequence reads: CASSQGGGSSYEQYF. The CDR3 DNA reads TGCGCCAGCAGCCAAGGGGGGGGGAGCTCCTACGAGCAGTACTTC.

The chain couples TRBV7-9 to TRBJ1-5, with D possibly matching TRBD1 (5 bases). V was trimmed by 5 bases and J by 5 bases, leaving 16 bases between them. Looked up from germline, CDR1 is SEHNR and CDR2 is FQNEAQ (reference sequence). CDR3 size: 15 residues. The CDR3 reads CASSPPGTADQPQHF. Written as DNA, the CDR3 is TGTGCCAGCAGCCCTCCGGGGACTGCTGATCAGCCCCAGCATTTT. Supplemented by reference TRBV7-9 and TRBJ1-5, the full variable domain reads DTGVSQNPRHKITKRGQNVTFRCDPISEHNRLYWYRQTLGQGPEFLTYFQNEAQLEKSRLLSDRFSAERPKGSFSTLEIQRTEQGDSAMYLCASSPPGTADQPQHFGDGTRLSIL.

In this sample, this clone turned up once. The chain joins TRBV5-6 to TRBJ2-5, with TRBD2 matching over 10 bases. This CDR3 has 18 residues. The junction had 14 bases not matched to a gene; V was cut back by 2 bases and J by 4 bases. Germline CDR1 SGHDT, CDR2 YYEEEE. Here the CDR3 reads CASSFGRLAGEFGETQYF. CDR3 nucleotides: TGTGCCAGCAGCTTTGGCCGGCTAGCGGGAGAATTCGGAGAGACCCAGTACTTC.

This clone has a single count. The chain uses TRBV4-3 and TRBJ1-4; maybe TRBD1 (6 bases). V lost 0 bases and J lost 7, with 15 bases in between. This CDR3 spans 16 amino acids. The V gene's germline CDR1 is LGHNA and CDR2 YSLEER. The CDR3 reads CASSQDGDKGGEKLFF. DNA for the CDR3: TGCGCCAGCAGCCAAGATGGGGACAAGGGGGGTGAAAAACTGTTTTTT.

This chain connects TRBV18 to TRBJ1-5, with D maybe TRBD1 (6 bases). CDR1 and CDR2 (germline): KGHSH, LQKENI. The CDR3 is 15 amino acids. Trimming cost V 2 bases and J 6 bases, with 14 bases left between them. CDR3 sequence: CASSPWNRASQPQHF. The CDR3 DNA is TGTGCCAGCTCACCATGGAACAGGGCGAGTCAGCCCCAGCATTTT.

This chain links TRBV5-1 with TRBJ2-7; 7 bases fit TRBD2. Germline V CDR1 and CDR2: SGHRS, YFSETQ. After removal of 0 bases from V and 6 bases from J, the junction contained 9 bases not matched to a gene. CDR3 length: 15 amino acids. The CDR3 DNA sequence: TGCGCCAGCAGCTTGGGGGGCGGGGGAGTGAGCGAGCAGTACTTC. Translating it yields CASSLGGGGVSEQYF.

Comments on this clone: One junction end does not reproduce the germline sequence, and a read error may be involved. This rearrangement joins TRBV7-7 to TRBJ1-5; no clear D gene. CDR3 size: 15 residues. The V gene's germline CDR1 is SSHAT and CDR2 FNYEAQ (reference sequence). The DNA for the CDR3 is TGTGCTAGCAGCTTAGTTTCCAGGTTGGGCCAGCCCCAGCATTTT. Translating it yields CASSLVSRLGQPQHF.

This sequence joins TRBV5-6 and TRBJ2-1; 12 bases map to TRBD2. This CDR3 comprises 16 residues. Losses at the gene ends were 4 bases for V and 4 bases for J; bases not matched to a gene: 6. Germline V gene lookup returns CDR1 SGHDT and CDR2 YYEEEE. The CDR3 here is CASSTRTSGVYNEQFF. CDR3 sequence (DNA): TGTGCCAGCAGCACTCGGACTAGCGGGGTTTACAATGAGCAGTTCTTC.

This clone was seen just once. CDR3 nucleotides: TGCGCCAGTTCCCCGGACAGAAATTCACCCCTCCACTTT. Its translation: CASSPDRNSPLHF. This rearrangement joins TRBV10-1 to TRBJ1-6; possibly TRBD1 for D (6 bases). Trimming removed 9 bases from V and 7 bases from J, with 13 bases in between. The CDR3 contains 13 residues. Germline V gene data show CDR1 as WNHNN and CDR2 as SYGVQD (reference sequence).

The chain couples TRBV4-3 to TRBJ2-6; D possibly matches TRBD1 or TRBD2 (5 bases each). This CDR3 region has 18 residues. The ends were cut back, 0 bases at V and 3 bases at J, with 15 bases in the middle. Germline CDR1 reads LGHNA; CDR2 reads YSLEER. The CDR3 region is CASSQDMGPRGGANVLTF. CDR3 sequence (DNA): TGCGCCAGCAGCCAAGATATGGGGCCCCGGGGTGGGGCCAACGTCCTGACTTTC.

This clone was detected only once. CDR3 sequence reads: CATSRVLQGQETQYF. The CDR3 nucleotides are TGTGCCACCAGCAGAGTGTTGCAGGGACAAGAGACCCAGTACTTC. V gene TRBV15 combines with J gene TRBJ2-5; the D gene is possibly TRBD1 (5 bases). This CDR3 comprises 15 residues. Germline-derived CDR1 and CDR2 are LNHNV and YYDKDF (reference sequence). V was trimmed by 1 base and J by 2 bases, leaving 11 bases between them.

This clone was seen just once. The rearrangement links TRBV7-9 to TRBJ2-5; TRBD1 agrees at 11 bases. Losses at the gene ends were 5 bases for V and 0 bases for J; bases not matched to a gene: 5. CDR3 length equals 16 residues. The germline V gene has CDR1 SEHNR and CDR2 FQNEAQ (reference sequence). Written as DNA, the CDR3 is TGTGCCAGCAGCATCGGACAGGGGGCCTACCAAGAGACCCAGTACTTC. It is translated as CASSIGQGAYQETQYF.

This clone was detected only once. This chain joins TRBV28 and TRBJ1-1, with a tentative D call TRBD1 (6 bases). CDR1 and CDR2 from the germline V gene are MDHEN and SYDVKM. The CDR3 length is 15 residues. Trimming took off 5 bases at V and 4 bases at J, with 17 bases between the two ends. The CDR3: CASSQAGGAATEAFF. CDR3 sequence (DNA): TGTGCCAGCAGTCAAGCGGGGGGGGCCGCCACTGAAGCTTTCTTT. The whole variable domain, remainder taken from reference TRBV28 and TRBJ1-1, is DVKVTQSSRYLVKRTGEKVFLECVQDMDHENMFWYRQDPGLGLRLIYFSYDVKMKEKGDIPEGYSVSREKKERFSLILESASTNQTSMYLCASSQAGGAATEAFFGQGTRLTVV.

The chain has TRBV6-4 and TRBJ2-3, with 11 bases fitting TRBD2. V gave up 3 bases and J gave up 5 bases; unmatched junction bases: 1. In germline, CDR1 is MRHNA, CDR2 SNTAGT. CDR3 length equals 14 residues. The CDR3 sequence is CASSELAGGDTQYF. The CDR3 DNA follows: TGTGCCAGCAGTGAGCTAGCGGGAGGAGATACGCAGTATTTT.

The V and J genes are TRBV5-6 and TRBJ2-7; D call uncertain. V lost 2 bases, J lost 5 bases, and 14 bases lay in between. This CDR3 has 14 residues. The germline V gene has CDR1 SGHDT and CDR2 YYEEEE. In DNA form, the CDR3 reads TGTGCCAGCAGCTTTTGGGCAGGTGATAACGAGCAGTACTTC. It specifies CASSFWAGDNEQYF.

The rearrangement joins TRBV7-9 to TRBJ1-2, with D uncertain. The CDR3 is 15 residues long. V lost 1 base and J lost 0, with 9 bases in between. Germline CDR1 and CDR2: SEHNR and FQNEAQ (reference sequence). In nucleotides, the CDR3 is TGTGCCAGCAGCTTAGGAACAGTTCCTAACTATGGCTACACCTTC. It translates to CASSLGTVPNYGYTF.

This clone was found once. The gene calls are TRBV7-9 and TRBJ1-5; D is perhaps TRBD1 (6 bases). The ends were cut back, 2 bases at V and 0 bases at J, with 14 bases in the middle. CDR1 and CDR2 from the germline V gene are SEHNR and FQNEAQ (reference sequence). This CDR3 has 17 residues. CDR3 sequence (DNA): TGTGCCAGCAGCTTATTTGGGGGGCCTAATAGCAATCAGCCCCAGCATTTT. Its protein product is CASSLFGGPNSNQPQHF.

V usage is TRBV4-3 and J usage is TRBJ1-3; no definite D call. V was trimmed by 3 bases and J by 6 bases, leaving 15 bases between them. CDR1 and CDR2 from the germline V gene are LGHNA and YSLEER. The CDR3 is 15 residues long. For the CDR3, the DNA is TGCGCCAGCAGCCAGCTGGGGTCTACATTAAACACCATATATTTT. This translates into CASSQLGSTLNTIYF.

The genes are TRBV9 and TRBJ2-3; no reliable D call. This CDR3 region has 17 residues. The germline V and J ends were trimmed by 4 bases and 0 bases, with 18 bases remaining between them. Germline V lookup: CDR1 SGDLS, CDR2 YYNGEE. In DNA form, the CDR3 reads TGTGCCAGCAGCCCCCTCCCGGGCAGGTCTAGCACAGATACGCAGTATTTT. Protein product: CASSPLPGRSSTDTQYF.

The rearrangement joins TRBV6-5 to TRBJ2-7; no clear D gene. The V end lost 0 bases, the J end lost 1 base, and 13 bases lay between the germline ends. Germline V gene lookup returns CDR1 MNHEY and CDR2 SVGAGI. The CDR3 length is 16 residues. The CDR3 nucleotides are TGTGCCAGCAGTTACTCGCCCGTGGGCAGGTCCTACGAGCAGTACTTC. Translation gives CASSYSPVGRSYEQYF.

CDR3 bases: TGTGCCAGCAGCTTAGGGGGTAAGTGGGAATGTTGGAATCAGCCCCAGCATTTT. Its protein is CASSLGGKWECWNQPQHF. The genes are TRBV11-3 and TRBJ1-5; D remains unclear. The germline V gene encodes CDR1 SGHNT and CDR2 YENEEA. V was pared by 1 base and J by 4 bases, with 20 bases between. The CDR3 consists of 18 residues.

The V call is TRBV9, the J call TRBJ2-7; D tentatively fits TRBD1 or TRBD2 (5 bases each). The CDR3 runs 17 residues. Trimming shortened V by 3 bases and J by 2 bases, and 21 bases separated the two germline ends. Germline V CDR1 and CDR2: SGDLS, YYNGEE. The CDR3 nucleotides are TGTGCCAGCAGCGCCCAGGCAGGAGGTGGGGCCGCCTACGAGCAGTACTTC. Protein: CASSAQAGGGAAYEQYF.

The chain combines TRBV4-1 with TRBJ2-5; 8 nucleotides align to TRBD1. This CDR3 spans 14 amino acids. Per germline, CDR1 MGHRA and CDR2 YSYEKL. The J segment lost 5 bases and the V segment lost 4 bases, leaving 6 bases of the junction unmatched. This chain's CDR3 is CASSPQGAGETQYF. The CDR3 bases are TGCGCCAGCAGCCCCCAGGGGGCAGGGGAGACCCAGTACTTC.

The chain carries TRBV7-9 and TRBJ2-2; 12 positions match TRBD1. This CDR3 has 16 amino acids. The germline CDR1 and CDR2 sequences are SEHNR and FQNEAQ (reference sequence). Unmatched junction bases numbered 8, after V lost 5 bases and J lost 7 bases. The CDR3 loop is CASSGQGQGADGELFF. The DNA for the CDR3 is TGTGCCAGCAGCGGCCAGGGACAGGGGGCGGACGGGGAGCTGTTTTTT.

The chain combines TRBV19 with TRBJ2-5, with D perhaps TRBD2 (5 bases). Germline values: CDR1 LNHDA, CDR2 SQIVND (reference sequence). CDR3 size: 14 residues. Trimming left V 0 bases short and J 7 bases short, with 12 bases between. CDR3 DNA: TGTGCCAGTAGTATAGAGGGTACGGCGGGGACCCAGTACTTC. This translates into CASSIEGTAGTQYF.

This rearrangement joins TRBV5-1 to TRBJ1-1, with D hard to call. Trimming removed 5 bases from V and 1 base from J, with 9 bases in between. CDR3 length equals 13 residues. The V gene's germline CDR1 is SGHRS and CDR2 YFSETQ. The CDR3 DNA reads TGCGCCAGCAGGGGTGGAGGGAACACTGAAGCTTTCTTT. Protein: CASRGGGNTEAFF.